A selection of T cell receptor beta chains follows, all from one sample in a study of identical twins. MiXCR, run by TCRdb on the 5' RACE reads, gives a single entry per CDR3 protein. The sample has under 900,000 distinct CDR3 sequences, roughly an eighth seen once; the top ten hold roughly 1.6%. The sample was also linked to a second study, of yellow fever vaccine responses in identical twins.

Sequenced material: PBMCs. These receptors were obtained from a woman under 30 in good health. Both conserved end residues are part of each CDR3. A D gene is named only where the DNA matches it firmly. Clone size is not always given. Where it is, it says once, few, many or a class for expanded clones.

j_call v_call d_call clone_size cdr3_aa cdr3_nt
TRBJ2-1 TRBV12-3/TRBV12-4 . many CASSFFKNEQFF TGTGCCAGCAGTTTCTTTAAGAATGAGCAGTTCTTC
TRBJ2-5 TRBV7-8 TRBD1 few CASSLADRGQETQYF TGTGCCAGCAGCTTAGCCGACAGGGGCCAAGAGACCCAGTACTTC
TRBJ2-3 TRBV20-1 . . CSARVRGGGDTQYF TGCAGTGCTAGAGTACGGGGAGGGGGGGATACGCAGTATTTT
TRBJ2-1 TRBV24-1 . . CATSDYGGSPYNEQFF TGTGCCACCAGTGATTATGGTGGTAGCCCCTACAATGAGCAGTTCTTC
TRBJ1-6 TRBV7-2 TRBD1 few CATKQGATSPLHF TGTGCCACCAAACAGGGGGCGACTTCACCCCTCCACTTT
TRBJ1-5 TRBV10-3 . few CAISEYGRQGNQPQHF TGTGCCATCAGTGAATACGGGAGGCAGGGGAATCAGCCCCAGCATTTT
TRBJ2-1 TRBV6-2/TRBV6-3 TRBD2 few CASSYPVGEGTYNEQFF TGTGCCAGCAGTTACCCCGTTGGGGAGGGAACCTACAATGAGCAGTTCTTC
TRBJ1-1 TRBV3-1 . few CASSPPQLLGTEAFF TGTGCCAGCAGCCCACCCCAACTGTTAGGCACTGAAGCTTTCTTT
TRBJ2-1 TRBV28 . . CATRGGQSSYNEQFF TGTGCCACCCGAGGGGGGCAGAGCTCCTACAATGAGCAGTTCTTC
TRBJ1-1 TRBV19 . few CASSILGGEAFF TGTGCCAGTAGTATCCTCGGGGGTGAAGCTTTCTTT
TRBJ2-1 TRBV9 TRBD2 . CASSVEGTSGYSYNEQFF TGTGCCAGCAGCGTAGAGGGGACTAGCGGGTACTCCTACAATGAGCAGTTCTTC
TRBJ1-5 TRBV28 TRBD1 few CASSPRDSSGQPQHF TGTGCCAGCAGTCCTAGGGACAGTTCGGGTCAGCCCCAGCATTTT
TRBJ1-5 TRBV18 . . CASSAGYGNQPQHF TGTGCCAGCTCGGCAGGGTATGGCAATCAGCCCCAGCATTTT
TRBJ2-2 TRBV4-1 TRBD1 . CASSQGGGTGVIGELFF TGCGCCAGCAGCCAAGGCGGCGGGACAGGGGTGATCGGGGAGCTGTTTTTT
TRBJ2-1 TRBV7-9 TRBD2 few CASSGLRLAGGPNEQFF TGTGCCAGCAGCGGTCTGAGACTAGCGGGAGGACCCAATGAGCAGTTCTTC
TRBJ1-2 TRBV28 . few CASKSTWGGASAYGYTF TGTGCCAGCAAATCAACCTGGGGGGGGGCGAGTGCGTATGGCTACACCTTC
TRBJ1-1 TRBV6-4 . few CASSDSSRGQAFF TGTGCCAGCAGTGACTCGAGTCGTGGCCAAGCTTTCTTT
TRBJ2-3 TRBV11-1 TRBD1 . CASSRPGTGRSTFTDTQYF TGTGCCAGCAGCCGCCCCGGGACAGGTCGTTCCACTTTCACAGATACGCAGTATTTT
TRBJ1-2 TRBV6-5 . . CASSALRGEEGYTF TGTGCCAGCAGCGCCCTTCGGGGGGAGGAGGGCTACACCTTC
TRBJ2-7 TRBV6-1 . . CASNPPGPRSGQYF TGTGCCAGCAACCCCCCGGGACCGCGTTCTGGACAGTACTTC
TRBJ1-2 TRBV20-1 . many CSARDTGIGGYTF TGCAGTGCTAGGGACACGGGGATAGGTGGCTACACCTTC
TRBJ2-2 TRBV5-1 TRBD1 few CASSLGQGIVELFF TGCGCCAGCAGCTTGGGACAGGGTATTGTGGAGCTGTTTTTT
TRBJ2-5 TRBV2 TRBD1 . CASRRAPGQEVTQYF TGTGCCAGCCGACGAGCACCCGGACAGGAGGTGACCCAGTACTTC
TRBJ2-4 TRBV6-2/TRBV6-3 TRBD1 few CASSYSLGAAGGFVKNIQYF TGTGCCAGCAGTTACTCCCTAGGCGCGGCAGGGGGCTTCGTCAAAAACATTCAGTACTTC
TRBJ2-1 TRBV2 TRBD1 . CASSPGTGVREQFF TGTGCCAGCAGCCCCGGGACAGGGGTTCGTGAGCAGTTCTTC
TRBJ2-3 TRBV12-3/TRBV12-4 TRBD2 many CASSFQTSGGRGDTQYF TGTGCCAGCAGTTTCCAGACTAGCGGAGGACGGGGAGATACGCAGTATTTT
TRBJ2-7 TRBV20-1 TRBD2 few CSASDSGRTSYEQYF TGCAGTGCTAGTGATAGCGGGAGGACTTCCTACGAGCAGTACTTC
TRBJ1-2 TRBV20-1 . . CSARDPSQLINYGYTF TGCAGTGCTAGAGATCCCTCGCAGCTGATAAACTATGGCTACACCTTC
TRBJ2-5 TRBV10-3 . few CAISVNGGETQYF TGTGCCATCAGTGTAAACGGCGGGGAGACCCAGTACTTC
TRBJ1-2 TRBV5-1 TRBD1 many CASSATGARDGYTF TGCGCCAGCAGCGCTACAGGGGCCAGGGATGGCTACACCTTC
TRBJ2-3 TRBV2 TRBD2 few CASSEEGTRLAGTDTQYF TGTGCCAGCAGTGAAGAGGGGACGAGACTAGCGGGCACAGATACGCAGTATTTT
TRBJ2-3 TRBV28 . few CASSLSRSTYTQYF TGTGCCAGCAGTTTAAGCCGGAGCACGTATACGCAGTATTTT
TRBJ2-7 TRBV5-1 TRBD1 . CASSSGQGSSYEQYF TGCGCCAGCAGCTCGGGACAGGGAAGCTCCTACGAGCAGTACTTC
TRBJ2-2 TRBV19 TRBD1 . CASTPGGARPGELFF TGTGCCAGTACCCCAGGGGGCGCAAGACCCGGGGAGCTGTTTTTT
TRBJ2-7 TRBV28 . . CASSLLLPAYEQYF TGTGCCAGCAGTTTACTGCTCCCAGCCTACGAGCAGTACTTC
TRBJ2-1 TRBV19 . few CASSIWAGPYNEQFF TGTGCCAGTAGTATATGGGCGGGGCCCTACAATGAGCAGTTCTTC
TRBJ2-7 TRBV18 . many CASSPPQTSSYEQYF TGTGCCAGCTCACCCCCGCAGACGAGCTCCTACGAGCAGTACTTC
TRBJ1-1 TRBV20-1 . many CSARDPPQRLNTEAFF TGCAGTGCTAGAGACCCCCCACAAAGACTGAACACTGAAGCTTTCTTT
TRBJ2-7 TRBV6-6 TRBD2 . CASSRDYPYEQYF TGTGCCAGCAGCCGGGACTACCCCTACGAGCAGTACTTC
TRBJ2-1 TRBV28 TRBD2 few CASSIRTSSYNEQFF TGTGCCAGCAGTATCAGGACTAGCTCCTACAATGAGCAGTTCTTC